Following are 18 T cell receptor beta chains from one sample sequenced in a study of vaccination and CD4 T cells after COVID-19. Researchers used the Oncomine TCR Beta short-read assay to sequence DNA from cultured CD4+ T cells. In this case, cultured CD4+ T cells provided the extracted genomic DNA. Each CDR3 protein is one row after TCRdb ran MiXCR on the PCR reads. The table has fewer than 9,500 distinct CDR3 sequences, about a third seen once. Their antigen targets remain unknown. Treatment meaning: 10-day PBMC culture with coronavirus spike peptide pools or control peptides (ViraFEST assay). During the years 2011-2018, before the COVID-19 pandemic, the unexposed donor's CD4+ T cells were collected. Specimen: CD4+ T cells from blood, cultured in vitro. These receptors came from a human donor in good health.

The gene calls are TRBV28 and TRBJ2-7; D might be TRBD2 (6 bases). V was cut by 7 bases and J by 7 bases, with 14 bases left in between. The CDR3 consists of 12 residues. CDR1 is MDHEN, CDR2 SYDVKM, per germline. In DNA, the CDR3 is TGTGCCAGCAATTCATGGGGGAGGGAGCAGTACTTC. This encodes CASNSWGREQYF. The complete variable domain, with remaining parts taken from reference TRBV28 and TRBJ2-7, reads DVKVTQSSRYLVKRTGEKVFLECVQDMDHENMFWYRQDPGLGLRLIYFSYDVKMKEKGDIPEGYSVSREKKERFSLILESASTNQTSMYLCASNSWGREQYFGPGTRLTVT.

The chain is built from TRBV10-3 and TRBJ2-3; D not resolved. The V end lost 6 bases, the J end lost 3 bases, and 4 bases lay between the germline ends. The CDR3 totals 11 residues. The germline V gene encodes CDR1 ENHRY and CDR2 SYGVKD. CDR3 coding DNA: TGTGCCATCAGAGCAACAGATACGCAGTATTTT. Amino acids: CAIRATDTQYF.

This rearrangement joins TRBV29-1 to TRBJ2-3; 14 positions match TRBD2. Germline-derived CDR1 and CDR2 are SQVTM and ANQGSEA. V was clipped by 1 base and J by 7 bases; unmatched bases: 7. This CDR3 is 16 amino acids long. This chain's CDR3 is CSVEGGLAGGWYTQYF. CDR3 sequence (DNA): TGCAGCGTTGAAGGAGGACTAGCGGGAGGTTGGTATACGCAGTATTTT.

CDR3 bases: TGCAGTGCTAGAGAGGGAGGGCAGGGTCAGCCCCAGCATTTT. Its protein is CSAREGGQGQPQHF. The chain recombines TRBV20-1 with TRBJ1-5; maybe TRBD1 (5 bases). The V end lost 0 bases, the J end lost 6 bases, and 12 bases lay between the germline ends. Germline lookup yields CDR1 DFQATT and CDR2 SNEGSKA (reference sequence). This CDR3 region has 14 residues.

In nucleotides, the CDR3 is TGTGCCAGTAGTGGACTAGCGGGAGCAGATACGCAGTATTTT. Translation: CASSGLAGADTQYF. The genes are TRBV19 and TRBJ2-3; 13 bases are shared with TRBD2. The junction had 0 bases not matched to a gene; V was cut back by 5 bases and J by 4 bases. Germline V gene sequence: CDR1 LNHDA, CDR2 SQIVND (reference sequence). This CDR3 is built from 14 residues.

The chain employs TRBV19 and TRBJ1-1; D not certain. CDR1 LNHDA and CDR2 SQIVND come from the germline V gene (reference sequence). There are 13 residues in the CDR3. V was shortened by 2 bases and J by 9 bases, with 13 bases between the two germline ends. The CDR3 loop reads CASSIKSSVQAFF. CDR3 DNA: TGTGCCAGTAGTATAAAATCATCCGTTCAAGCTTTCTTT.

This clonotype occurred a few times. The chain has TRBV19 and TRBJ2-5; tentatively, D is TRBD2 (6 bases). Germline V gene lookup returns CDR1 LNHDA and CDR2 SQIVND (reference sequence). The V end lost 6 bases, the J end lost 1 base, and 15 bases lay between the germline ends. The CDR3 covers 15 residues. CDR3 DNA sequence: TGTGCCAGTAGCCACGTCCGCGGGACCCAAGAGACCCAGTACTTC. Translating gives CASSHVRGTQETQYF.

The gene calls are TRBV20-1 and TRBJ2-5; TRBD2 matches at 16 bases. This CDR3 contains 15 residues. The germline CDR1 and CDR2 sequences are DFQATT and SNEGSKA (reference sequence). Trimming took 6 bases from V and 3 from J; bases not matched to a gene: 4. CDR3 DNA: TGCAGTGCCCTGGGACTAGCGGGAGGGGAAGAGACCCAGTACTTC. Translation: CSALGLAGGEETQYF.

J is TRBJ2-5 and V is TRBV20-1; the match to TRBD1 covers 7 bases. CDR3 length: 13 amino acids. Germline CDR1 is DFQATT and CDR2 is SNEGSKA (reference sequence). The J segment lost 5 bases and the V segment lost 8 bases, leaving 11 bases of the junction unmatched. This chain's CDR3 is CSPRTGLRETQYF. In nucleotides, the CDR3 is TGCAGTCCCCGGACAGGCCTGAGGGAGACCCAGTACTTC.

Remarks on this clonotype: This CDR3 fails to terminate in the conserved phenylalanine or tryptophan, so it likely reflects a read error. This rearrangement joins TRBV27 to TRBJ1-2, with 7 bases aligning to TRBD1. This CDR3 is 12 amino acids long. Germline values: CDR1 MNHEY, CDR2 SMNVEV (reference sequence). J was trimmed by 4 bases and V by 4 bases; bases with no gene match: 0. The CDR3 sequence is CASSSGGYGYTL. The CDR3 region has the DNA TGTGCCAGCAGTTCAGGGGGCTATGGCTACACCCTC.

This clonotype was found a few times. The V call is TRBV7-2, the J call TRBJ2-5; D call uncertain. Germline CDR1 SGHTA, CDR2 FQGNSA. The CDR3 consists of 14 residues. V was shortened by 5 bases and J by 4 bases, with 14 bases between the two germline ends. This CDR3 is CASSNPRQAETQYF. The DNA for the CDR3 is TGTGCCAGCAGCAACCCCCGGCAGGCAGAGACCCAGTACTTC.

The CDR3 DNA reads as TGCAGTGGCAGAATTCCGGGAACCCGCACAGATACGCAGTATTTT. Encoded protein: CSGRIPGTRTDTQYF. The chain uses TRBV20-1 and TRBJ2-3; D perhaps matches TRBD2 (5 bases). Deletions cut 7 bases from V and 1 base from J, with 18 bases between. This CDR3 has 15 amino acids. Germline V CDR1 and CDR2: DFQATT, SNEGSKA (reference sequence).

This clonotype was seen a few times. The V call is TRBV11-2, the J call TRBJ1-6; D might be TRBD1 (5 bases). Germline loops: CDR1 SGHAT, CDR2 FQNNGV. The V gene lost 4 bases and the J gene lost 5 bases, with 9 bases spanning the gap. This CDR3 has 14 amino acids. In DNA, the CDR3 is TGTGCCAGCAGCTCCGGGACGGATAATTCACCCCTCCACTTT. Translation: CASSSGTDNSPLHF.

The genes are TRBV28 and TRBJ2-7, with D maybe TRBD2 (5 bases). Between the trimmed V and J ends, which lost 5 bases and 7 bases, there was a span of 9 bases. Germline loops: CDR1 MDHEN, CDR2 SYDVKM. CDR3 length: 11 residues. The CDR3 region has the DNA TGTGCCAGCAGTCGGAGAGGGGAGCAGTACTTC. It encodes CASSRRGEQYF.

The rearrangement uses TRBV7-3 and TRBJ2-1; D possibly uses TRBD1 or TRBD2 (5 bases each). From germline, CDR1 is SGHTA and CDR2 FQGTGA. The ends were cut back, 5 bases at V and 6 bases at J, with 11 bases in the middle. The CDR3 consists of 13 residues. The CDR3 region has the DNA TGTGCCAGCAGCATCGGGACCACCAATGAGCAGTTCTTC. This sequence encodes CASSIGTTNEQFF.

By share of the sample, this clonotype is medium-sized. The chain links TRBV25-1 to TRBJ1-2; maybe TRBD1 (5 bases). The germline gives CDR1 MGHDK, CDR2 SYGVNS. V was shortened by 4 bases and J by 9 bases, with 12 bases between the two germline ends. This CDR3 comprises 12 residues. CDR3 loop: CASSGPGASYTF. In DNA, the CDR3 is TGTGCCAGCAGTGGACCCGGGGCTAGCTACACCTTC.

The V and J genes are TRBV6-2 or TRBV6-3 and TRBJ2-7, with D possibly being TRBD2 (7 bases). CDR1 MNHEY and CDR2 SVGEGT come from the germline V gene. Between the trimmed V and J ends, which lost 7 bases and 3 bases, there was a span of 13 bases. The CDR3 sequence is 13 residues long. CDR3 nucleotide sequence: TGTGCCAGCAAGCACGGGGGGCTCTACGAGCAGTACTTC. As protein: CASKHGGLYEQYF.

The chain is built from TRBV27 and TRBJ1-2; 8 bases are a match to TRBD1. Germline V gene lookup returns CDR1 MNHEY and CDR2 SMNVEV (reference sequence). The CDR3 is 13 amino acids. V was pared by 2 bases and J by 6 bases, with 2 bases of the junction left unmatched. The CDR3 DNA sequence: TGTGCCAGCAGTTTAGCAGGGGGCCATGGCTACACCTTC. It codes for CASSLAGGHGYTF.